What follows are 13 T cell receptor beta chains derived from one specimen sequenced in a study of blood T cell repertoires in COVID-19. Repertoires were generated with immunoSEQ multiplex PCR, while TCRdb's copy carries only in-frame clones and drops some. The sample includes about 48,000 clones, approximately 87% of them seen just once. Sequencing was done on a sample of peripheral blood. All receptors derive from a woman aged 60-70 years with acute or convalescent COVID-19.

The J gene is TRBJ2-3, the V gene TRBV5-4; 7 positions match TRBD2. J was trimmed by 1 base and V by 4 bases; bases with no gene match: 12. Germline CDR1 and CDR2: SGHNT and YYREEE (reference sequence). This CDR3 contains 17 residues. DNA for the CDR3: TGTGCCAGCAGCGGGGGAGGGACTATCATTGGCACAGATACGCAGTATTTT. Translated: CASSGGGTIIGTDTQYF.

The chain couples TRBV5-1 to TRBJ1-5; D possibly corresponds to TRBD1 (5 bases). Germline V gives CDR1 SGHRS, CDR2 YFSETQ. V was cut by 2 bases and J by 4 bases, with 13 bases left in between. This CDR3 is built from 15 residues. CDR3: CASSLGGTRNQPQHF. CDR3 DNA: TGCGCCAGCAGCTTAGGTGGGACTCGTAATCAGCCCCAGCATTTT. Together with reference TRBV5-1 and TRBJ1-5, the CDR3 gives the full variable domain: KAGVTQTPRYLIKTRGQQVTLSCSPISGHRSVSWYQQTPGQGLQFLFEYFSETQRNKGNFPGRFSGRQFSNSRSEMNVSTLELGDSALYLCASSLGGTRNQPQHFGDGTRLSIL.

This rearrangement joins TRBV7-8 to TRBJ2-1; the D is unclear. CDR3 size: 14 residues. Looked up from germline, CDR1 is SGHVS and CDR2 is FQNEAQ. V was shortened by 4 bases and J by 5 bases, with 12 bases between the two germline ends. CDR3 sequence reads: CASSYDEADNEQFF. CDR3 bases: TGTGCCAGCAGCTACGACGAGGCAGACAATGAGCAGTTCTTC.

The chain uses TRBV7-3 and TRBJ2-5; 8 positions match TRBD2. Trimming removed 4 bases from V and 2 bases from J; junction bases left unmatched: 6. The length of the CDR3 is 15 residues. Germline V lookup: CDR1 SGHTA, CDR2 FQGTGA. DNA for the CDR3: TGTGCCAGCAGCTCCCAACGGGGGGGGCAAGAGACCCAGTACTTC. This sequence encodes CASSSQRGGQETQYF.

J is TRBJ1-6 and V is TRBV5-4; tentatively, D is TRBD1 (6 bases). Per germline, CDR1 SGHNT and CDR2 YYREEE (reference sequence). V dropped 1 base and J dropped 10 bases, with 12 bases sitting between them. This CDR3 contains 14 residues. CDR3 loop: CASSLRTEQSPLHF. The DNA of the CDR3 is TGTGCCAGCAGCTTGAGGACAGAACAGTCACCCCTCCACTTT.

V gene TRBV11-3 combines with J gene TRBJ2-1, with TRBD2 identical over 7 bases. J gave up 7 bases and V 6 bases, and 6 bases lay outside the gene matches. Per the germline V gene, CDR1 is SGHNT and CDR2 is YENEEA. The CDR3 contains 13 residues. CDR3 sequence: CASSWDYRNEQFF. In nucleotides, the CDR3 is TGTGCCAGCAGTTGGGACTACAGAAATGAGCAGTTCTTC. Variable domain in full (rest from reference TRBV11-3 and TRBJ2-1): EAGVVQSPRYKIIEKKQPVAFWCNPISGHNTLYWYLQNLGQGPELLIRYENEEAVDDSQLPKDRFSAERLKGVDSTLKIQPAELGDSAVYLCASSWDYRNEQFFGPGTRLTVL.

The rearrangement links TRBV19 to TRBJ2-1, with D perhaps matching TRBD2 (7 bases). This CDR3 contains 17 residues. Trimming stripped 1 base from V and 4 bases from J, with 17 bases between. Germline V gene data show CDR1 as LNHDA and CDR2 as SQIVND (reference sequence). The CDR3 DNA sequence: TGTGCCAGTAGTATAGGGTTAGGGGGAGGGGAATACAATGAGCAGTTCTTC. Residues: CASSIGLGGGEYNEQFF. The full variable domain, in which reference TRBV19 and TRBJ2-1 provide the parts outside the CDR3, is DGGITQSPKYLFRKEGQNVTLSCEQNLNHDAMYWYRQDPGQGLRLIYYSQIVNDFQKGDIAEGYSVSREKKESFPLTVTSAQKNPTAFYLCASSIGLGGGEYNEQFFGPGTRLTVL.

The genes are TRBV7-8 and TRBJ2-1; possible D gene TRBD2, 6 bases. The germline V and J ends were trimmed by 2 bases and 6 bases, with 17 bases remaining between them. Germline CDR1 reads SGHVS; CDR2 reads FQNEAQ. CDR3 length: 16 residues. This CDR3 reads CASSLPLIRGGNEQFF. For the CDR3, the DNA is TGTGCCAGCAGCTTACCCTTAATAAGGGGAGGCAATGAGCAGTTCTTC.

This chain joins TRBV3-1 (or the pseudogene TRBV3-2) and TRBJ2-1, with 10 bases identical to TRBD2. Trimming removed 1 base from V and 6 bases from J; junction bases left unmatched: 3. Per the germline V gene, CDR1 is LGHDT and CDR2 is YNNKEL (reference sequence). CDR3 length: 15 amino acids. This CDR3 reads CASSQGTSGVNEQFF. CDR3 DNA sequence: TGTGCCAGCAGCCAAGGGACTAGCGGAGTCAATGAGCAGTTCTTC.

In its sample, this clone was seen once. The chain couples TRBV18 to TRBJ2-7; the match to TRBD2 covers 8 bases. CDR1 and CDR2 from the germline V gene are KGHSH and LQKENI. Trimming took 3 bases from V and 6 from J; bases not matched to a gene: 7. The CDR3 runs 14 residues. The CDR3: CASSPVREEGEQYF. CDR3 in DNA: TGTGCCAGCTCACCCGTGCGGGAGGAAGGCGAGCAGTACTTC.

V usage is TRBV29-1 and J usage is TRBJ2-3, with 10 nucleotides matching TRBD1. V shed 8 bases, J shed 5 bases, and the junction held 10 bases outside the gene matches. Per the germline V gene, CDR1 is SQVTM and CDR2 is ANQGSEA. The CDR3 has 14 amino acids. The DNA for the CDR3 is TGCAGCCTGGAGGGACAGGGGCAGGAAGATACGCAGTATTTT. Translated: CSLEGQGQEDTQYF.

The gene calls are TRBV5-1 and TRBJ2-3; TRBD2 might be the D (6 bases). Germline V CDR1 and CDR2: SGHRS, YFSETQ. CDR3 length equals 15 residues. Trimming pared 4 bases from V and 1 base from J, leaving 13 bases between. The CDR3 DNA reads TGCGCCAGCAGCGGCACTAGCAAGGGCACAGATACGCAGTATTTT. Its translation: CASSGTSKGTDTQYF.

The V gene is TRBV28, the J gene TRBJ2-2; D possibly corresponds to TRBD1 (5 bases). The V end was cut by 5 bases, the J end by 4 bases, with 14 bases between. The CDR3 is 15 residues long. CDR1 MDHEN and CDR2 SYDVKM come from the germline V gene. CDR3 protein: CASSVQVRSTGELFF. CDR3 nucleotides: TGTGCCAGCAGTGTACAGGTCCGAAGCACCGGGGAGCTGTTTTTT.